These T cell receptor beta chains were read from a single sample in a study of vaccination effects on CD4 cells after COVID-19. Libraries were prepared by immunoSEQ multiplex PCR; TCRdb keeps only in-frame clonotypes and omits some of them. The repertoire holds more than 45,000 clones, with around 80% as singletons. These receptors' targets are unknown. The sample in question was CD4+ T cells from PBMCs cultured without peptide, obtained before COVID-19 vaccination. These TCRs come from a human donor who received a COVID-19 vaccine. Both conserved end residues are part of each CDR3. Each record gives: J gene, D gene, V gene, clone size, CDR3 DNA, CDR3 protein. D genes are given only for firm matches. The listing skips clone size in some rows; elsewhere it reads once, few, many or a size class.

j_gene: TRBJ2-5; d_gene: .; v_gene: TRBV10-3; abundance: .; CDR3nt: TGTGCCATCAGTGGAACCGGGTCTAGGGAGACCCAGTACTTC; CDR3aa: CAISGTGSRETQYF
j_gene: TRBJ1-5; d_gene: .; v_gene: TRBV7-2; abundance: .; CDR3nt: TGTGCCAGCAGCTTAGCGCAACACCAGCCCCAGCATTTT; CDR3aa: CASSLAQHQPQHF
j_gene: TRBJ2-2; d_gene: .; v_gene: TRBV5-1; abundance: .; CDR3nt: TGCGCCAGCAGCCAGGGACACCTGAACACCGGGGAGCTGTTTTTT; CDR3aa: CASSQGHLNTGELFF
j_gene: TRBJ1-1; d_gene: .; v_gene: TRBV5-8; abundance: .; CDR3nt: TGTGCCAGCCCTGTTCTTGGCCGTCACGGAAACAAGCACACTGAAGCTTTCTTT; CDR3aa: CASPVLGRHGNKHTEAFF
j_gene: TRBJ1-6; d_gene: .; v_gene: TRBV5-1; abundance: once; CDR3nt: TGCGCCAGCAGCCCGGGACTCATGAGCTCCTATAATTCACCCCTCCACTTT; CDR3aa: CASSPGLMSSYNSPLHF
j_gene: TRBJ1-5; d_gene: .; v_gene: TRBV6-5; abundance: .; CDR3nt: TGTGCCAGCAGACTGAATCAGCCCCAGCATTTT; CDR3aa: CASRLNQPQHF
j_gene: TRBJ1-3; d_gene: .; v_gene: TRBV6-5; abundance: .; CDR3nt: TGTGCCAGCAGGGATCCCTTAAGCACCATATATTTT; CDR3aa: CASRDPLSTIYF
j_gene: TRBJ1-1; d_gene: TRBD1; v_gene: TRBV2; abundance: .; CDR3nt: TGTGCCAGCAGTCCGCGACAGGGTAACACTGAAGCTTTCTTT; CDR3aa: CASSPRQGNTEAFF
j_gene: TRBJ1-6; d_gene: TRBD1; v_gene: TRBV7-2; abundance: .; CDR3nt: TGTGCCAGCAGCCCCCGGGACAGTTATAATTCACCCCTCCACTTT; CDR3aa: CASSPRDSYNSPLHF
j_gene: TRBJ2-3; d_gene: .; v_gene: TRBV4-3; abundance: .; CDR3nt: TGCGCCAGCAGCCAAGATACGGCCCACAGGCCAGATACGCAGTATTTT; CDR3aa: CASSQDTAHRPDTQYF
j_gene: TRBJ1-2; d_gene: TRBD1; v_gene: TRBV11-2; abundance: .; CDR3nt: TGTGCCAGCAGTCCCGACAGGGCCTTCTATGGCTACACCTTC; CDR3aa: CASSPDRAFYGYTF
j_gene: TRBJ1-2; d_gene: .; v_gene: TRBV19; abundance: few; CDR3nt: TGTGCCAGTCGCACCCAACAGGGATGGAACTATGGCTACACCTTC; CDR3aa: CASRTQQGWNYGYTF
j_gene: TRBJ2-3; d_gene: TRBD1; v_gene: TRBV5-4; abundance: .; CDR3nt: TGTGCCAGCCAAGACAGGGGGAGGACAGATACGCAGTATTTT; CDR3aa: CASQDRGRTDTQYF
j_gene: TRBJ1-3; d_gene: .; v_gene: TRBV6-5; abundance: .; CDR3nt: TGTGCCAGCAGGGGGATCCGCTCTGGAAACACCATATATTTT; CDR3aa: CASRGIRSGNTIYF
j_gene: TRBJ2-1; d_gene: .; v_gene: TRBV25-1; abundance: .; CDR3nt: TGTGCCAGCAGTGAACCGGGTTCCGCGTCCAATGAGCAGTTCTTC; CDR3aa: CASSEPGSASNEQFF
j_gene: TRBJ1-2; d_gene: .; v_gene: TRBV5-1; abundance: few; CDR3nt: TGCGCCAGCACCAGGGAAGGCATTTTTTATGGCTACACCTTC; CDR3aa: CASTREGIFYGYTF